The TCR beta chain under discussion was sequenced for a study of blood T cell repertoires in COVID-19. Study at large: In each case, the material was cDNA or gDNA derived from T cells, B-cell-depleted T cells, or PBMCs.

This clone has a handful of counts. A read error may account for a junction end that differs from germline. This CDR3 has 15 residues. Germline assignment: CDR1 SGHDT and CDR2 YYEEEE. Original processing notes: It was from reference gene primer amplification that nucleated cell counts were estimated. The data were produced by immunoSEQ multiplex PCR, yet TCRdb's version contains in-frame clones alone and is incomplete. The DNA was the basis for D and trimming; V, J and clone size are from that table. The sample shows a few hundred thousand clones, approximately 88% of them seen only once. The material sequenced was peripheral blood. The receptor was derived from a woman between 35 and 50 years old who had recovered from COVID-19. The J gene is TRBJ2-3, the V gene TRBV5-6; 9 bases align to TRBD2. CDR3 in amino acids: CASSLDGTSTDTQYF. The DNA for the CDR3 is TGTGCCAGCAGCTTGGACGGGACTAGCACGGATACGCAGTATTTT.